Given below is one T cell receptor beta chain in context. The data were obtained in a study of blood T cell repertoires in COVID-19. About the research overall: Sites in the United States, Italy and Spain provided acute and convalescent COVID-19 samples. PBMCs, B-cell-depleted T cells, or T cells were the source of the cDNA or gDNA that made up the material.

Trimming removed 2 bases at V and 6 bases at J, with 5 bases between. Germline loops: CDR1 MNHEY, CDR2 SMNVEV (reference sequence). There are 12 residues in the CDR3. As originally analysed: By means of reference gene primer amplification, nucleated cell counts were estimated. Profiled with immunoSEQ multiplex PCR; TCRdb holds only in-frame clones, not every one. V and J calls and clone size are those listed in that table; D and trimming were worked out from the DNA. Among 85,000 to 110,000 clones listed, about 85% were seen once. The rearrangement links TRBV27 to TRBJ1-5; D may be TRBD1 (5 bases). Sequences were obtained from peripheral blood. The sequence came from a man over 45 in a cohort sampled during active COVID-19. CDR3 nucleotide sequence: TGTGCCAGCAGTTTAAGGGGTCAGCCCCAGCATTTT. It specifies CASSLRGQPQHF.